Listed below are T cell receptor beta chains from one sample, sequenced in a study of vaccination effects on CD4 cells after COVID-19. The antigens for these receptors are not known. Some clones are missing from TCRdb's copy, which holds only in-frame ones; the method was immunoSEQ multiplex PCR. The sample lists 70,000 or so clones, under 85% occurring once. This specimen was CD4+ T cells from PBMCs cultured with HCoV-NL63 spike peptides, taken before COVID-19 vaccination. These receptors originate from a human donor who received a COVID-19 vaccine. The CDR3 runs from the conserved cysteine through the conserved F or W. The D gene is left open where the match is weak. Clone size is stated in some rows and not others, as once, few, many or a class when expanded.

D: NA; J: TRBJ1-6; V: TRBV9; size: NA; DNA: TGTGCCAGCAGCGGGGATGGGGCGGCTGGAGTCTCACCCCTCCACTTT; CDR3: CASSGDGAAGVSPLHF
D: NA; J: TRBJ1-1; V: TRBV9; size: once; DNA: TGTGCCAGCAGCGTAGTGAGCGTGAACACTGAAGCTTTCTTT; CDR3: CASSVVSVNTEAFF
D: TRBD2; J: TRBJ2-3; V: TRBV5-8; size: NA; DNA: TGTGCCAGCCCAATACTAGCGGGGGGTCCAGTTAGCACAGATACGCAGTATTTT; CDR3: CASPILAGGPVSTDTQYF
D: NA; J: TRBJ1-2; V: TRBV18; size: NA; DNA: TGTGCCAGCTCACCACCCCACCAGCGGGATGGCTACACCTTC; CDR3: CASSPPHQRDGYTF
D: NA; J: TRBJ1-5; V: TRBV19; size: NA; DNA: TGTGCCAGCAACCCGTGGCAGGGTAGGCAGCCCCAGCATTTT; CDR3: CASNPWQGRQPQHF
D: NA; J: TRBJ1-4; V: TRBV15; size: NA; DNA: TGTGCCACCAGCATCTTGAAGGGGGTAACTAATGAAAAACTGTTTTTT; CDR3: CATSILKGVTNEKLFF
D: NA; J: TRBJ2-1; V: TRBV5-5; size: NA; DNA: TGTGCCAGCAGCTTGGCGAGGATCCGCGAGCAGTTCTTC; CDR3: CASSLARIREQFF
D: NA; J: TRBJ2-3; V: TRBV5-1; size: NA; DNA: TGCGCCAGCATGACCCCTGGGGGCCCAGATACGCAGTATTTT; CDR3: CASMTPGGPDTQYF
D: TRBD1; J: TRBJ2-6; V: TRBV19; size: NA; DNA: TGTGCCAGTAGTGGGAGACAGGGGTCCGGGGCCAACGTCCTGACTTTC; CDR3: CASSGRQGSGANVLTF
D: NA; J: TRBJ1-6; V: TRBV7-2; size: NA; DNA: TGTGCCAGCAGCTTAAAAGCGGTCAATCATTCACCCCTCCACTTT; CDR3: CASSLKAVNHSPLHF
D: NA; J: TRBJ2-3; V: TRBV7-8; size: NA; DNA: TGTGCCAGCACCCCGGTGGGGCGGGGAAGCACAGATACGCAGTATTTT; CDR3: CASTPVGRGSTDTQYF
D: TRBD1; J: TRBJ1-5; V: TRBV6-5; size: few; DNA: TGTGCCAGCGCACCCGGGACAGGGTCTACTCAGCCCCAGCATTTT; CDR3: CASAPGTGSTQPQHF
D: TRBD1; J: TRBJ2-6; V: TRBV24-1; size: NA; DNA: TGTGCCACCAGTGCGGTACAGGGGGAAGCTTCCTCTGGGGCCAACGTCCTGACTTTC; CDR3: CATSAVQGEASSGANVLTF
D: NA; J: TRBJ2-5; V: TRBV24-1; size: NA; DNA: TGTGCCACCAGTGATTCGTGGGGTTTCCAAGAGACCCAGTACTTC; CDR3: CATSDSWGFQETQYF
D: TRBD1; J: TRBJ2-1; V: TRBV7-3; size: NA; DNA: TGTGCCAGCAGCGACCGAGGGACAGGGCTGTTCTTC; CDR3: CASSDRGTGLFF
D: NA; J: TRBJ2-3; V: TRBV7-2; size: NA; DNA: TGTGCCAGCAGCTTTAGGAGTGTTGGAGATACGCAGTATTTT; CDR3: CASSFRSVGDTQYF
D: NA; J: TRBJ1-1; V: TRBV9; size: NA; DNA: TGTGCCAGCAGCGTATATAAGGAGGGCACTGAAGCTTTCTTT; CDR3: CASSVYKEGTEAFF
D: NA; J: TRBJ1-2; V: TRBV2; size: NA; DNA: TGTGCCAGCAGTCCTGACACGGGTGGCTATGGCTACACCTTC; CDR3: CASSPDTGGYGYTF
D: TRBD1; J: TRBJ1-1; V: TRBV5-4; size: NA; DNA: TGTGCCAGCAGCTTGGCGACAGGGGGCAGAACTGAAGCTTTCTTT; CDR3: CASSLATGGRTEAFF
D: TRBD1; J: TRBJ2-1; V: TRBV19; size: NA; DNA: TGTGCCAGTAGCCGACAGGGTAGCTCCTACAATGAGCAGTTCTTC; CDR3: CASSRQGSSYNEQFF
D: TRBD1; J: TRBJ1-6; V: TRBV19; size: few; DNA: TGTGCCAGTAGTATAGCAGGGACAGGTTTAAGCTCCTATAATTCACCCCTCCACTTT; CDR3: CASSIAGTGLSSYNSPLHF
D: NA; J: TRBJ2-5; V: TRBV2; size: NA; DNA: TGTGCCAGCAGTGAAGATACAGGGCGGACCCAGTACTTC; CDR3: CASSEDTGRTQYF
D: NA; J: TRBJ1-2; V: TRBV5-1; size: once; DNA: TGCGCCAGCAGCTTGTACAGCGAGTATGGCTACACCTTC; CDR3: CASSLYSEYGYTF
D: NA; J: TRBJ1-2; V: TRBV19; size: few; DNA: TGTGCCAGTAGTTTTCAGGGTCAGGGGTATGGCTACACCTTC; CDR3: CASSFQGQGYGYTF
D: NA; J: TRBJ1-6; V: TRBV9; size: NA; DNA: TGTGCCAGCAGCCCTCAGGGTGGGTATTCACCCCTCCACTTT; CDR3: CASSPQGGYSPLHF
D: NA; J: TRBJ2-1; V: TRBV6-5; size: once; DNA: TGTGCCAGCAGGGGATCGACAAACACCCAGGGAGAGCAGTTCTTC; CDR3: CASRGSTNTQGEQFF